This T cell receptor beta chain was captured by sequencing in a study of cytomegalovirus exposure and HLA in healthy donors. About the study: Earlier, 180 million or so T cells were analyzed, and more than 100 million unique TCR beta sequences were found among them.

A remark on this clone: The antigen is not known.

The PCR ran on 60 Vbeta and 13 Jbeta primers. The protocol was immunoSEQ multiplex PCR, while the TCRdb copy is restricted to in-frame clones and leaves out a portion. The sample holds about 130,000 clones, 60% to 85% seen once. Study-level results: Analysis performed later showed TCR beta chains linked to HLA being more clonally expanded than equally common others. In vitro, three CMV-associated chains proved specific for CMV antigens.

The CDR3 contains 15 residues. V lost 2 bases to trimming and J lost 4 bases, with 14 bases between them. In germline, CDR1 is LNHDA, CDR2 SQIVND (reference sequence). This TCR came from a man aged 25-40 years in good health and CMV-seronegative. The specimen sequenced was PBMCs. V and J are TRBV19 and TRBJ1-1, with D possibly TRBD1 on 5 matching bases. CDR3 DNA sequence: TGTGCCAGTAGTATATCGGTGGGACTGGGCACTGAAGCTTTCTTT. Its protein is CASSISVGLGTEAFF. Full variable domain (outside the CDR3, taken from reference TRBV19 and TRBJ1-1): DGGITQSPKYLFRKEGQNVTLSCEQNLNHDAMYWYRQDPGQGLRLIYYSQIVNDFQKGDIAEGYSVSREKKESFPLTVTSAQKNPTAFYLCASSISVGLGTEAFFGQGTRLTVV.